This T cell receptor beta chain was identified in a study of T cell responses to AZD1222 COVID-19 vaccine. Germline V gene data show CDR1 as LNHDA and CDR2 as SQIVND (reference sequence). The CDR3 covers 14 residues. The V end was cut by 9 bases, the J end by 1 base, with 12 bases between. Clones were read by immunoSEQ multiplex PCR, and TCRdb kept only the in-frame ones, dropping some. The data show some 120,000 clones, 70% to 90% seen once. The sample in question was peripheral blood, obtained on day 0 of AZD1222 vaccination. The chain recombines TRBV19 with TRBJ1-4; D is ambiguous. The source of this sequence is an adult in good health. The CDR3 reads CASTRPGTNEKLFF. The CDR3 DNA reads TGTGCCAGCACCCGACCAGGAACTAATGAAAAACTGTTTTTT.